This T cell receptor (beta chain) was identified during a study of T cell changes during pregnancy in multiple sclerosis (dated by TCRdb to between 2019 and 2020). For context, the study as a whole: Changes in the T cell repertoire over the course of pregnancy were examined in this study in women with multiple sclerosis.

Libraries were constructed by the immunoSEQ multiplex PCR assay. Imported from immuneACCESS, the table was reduced by TCRdb to in-frame sequences with V and J called. These copies leave out some clones; in studies compared against another copy, an unresolved V gene accounts for under half, and the cause of the remainder is not known. A total of some 74,000 clones appear in this sample, 80% to 95% of them only once. Jointly, the top ten make up 3.7% of the sample. The CDR3 starts with the cysteine, ends with the phenylalanine, and has 15 residues. Only CDR3 DNA is held: 45 bases, read in frame from base 1. V and J are trimmed by 2 bases and 4 bases, and the gene matches miss 5 bases of the junction. Via the germline V gene (reference sequence), CDR1 is WNHNN and CDR2 SYGVQD. Comment on this clone: The target of this receptor is not known. No quality values exist for individual bases; no much larger clone is one base distant.

This sample comprised peripheral blood, obtained after pregnancy. This TCR was sampled from a female donor in good health, enrolled as a control in a pregnancy study. This chain is built from TRBV10-1 and TRBJ2-7; 10 bases in the junction line up with TRBD1. CDR3 protein: CASSEGADRGYEQYF. The sequenced DNA is TGCGCCAGCAGTGAGGGTGCGGACAGGGGGTACGAGCAGTACTTC.